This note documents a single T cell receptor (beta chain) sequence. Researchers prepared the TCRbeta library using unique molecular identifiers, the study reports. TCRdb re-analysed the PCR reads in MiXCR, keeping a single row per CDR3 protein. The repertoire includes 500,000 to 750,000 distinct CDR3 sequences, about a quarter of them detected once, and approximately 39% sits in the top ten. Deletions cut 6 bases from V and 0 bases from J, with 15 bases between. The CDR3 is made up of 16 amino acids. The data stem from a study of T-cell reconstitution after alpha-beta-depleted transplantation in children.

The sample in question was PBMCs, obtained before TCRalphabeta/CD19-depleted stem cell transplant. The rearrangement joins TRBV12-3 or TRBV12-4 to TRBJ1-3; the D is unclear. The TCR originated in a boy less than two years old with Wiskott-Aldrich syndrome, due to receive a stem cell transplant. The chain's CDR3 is CASSSQWSFSGNTIYF. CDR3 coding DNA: TGTGCCAGCAGCTCCCAATGGTCTTTCTCTGGAAACACCATATATTTT.